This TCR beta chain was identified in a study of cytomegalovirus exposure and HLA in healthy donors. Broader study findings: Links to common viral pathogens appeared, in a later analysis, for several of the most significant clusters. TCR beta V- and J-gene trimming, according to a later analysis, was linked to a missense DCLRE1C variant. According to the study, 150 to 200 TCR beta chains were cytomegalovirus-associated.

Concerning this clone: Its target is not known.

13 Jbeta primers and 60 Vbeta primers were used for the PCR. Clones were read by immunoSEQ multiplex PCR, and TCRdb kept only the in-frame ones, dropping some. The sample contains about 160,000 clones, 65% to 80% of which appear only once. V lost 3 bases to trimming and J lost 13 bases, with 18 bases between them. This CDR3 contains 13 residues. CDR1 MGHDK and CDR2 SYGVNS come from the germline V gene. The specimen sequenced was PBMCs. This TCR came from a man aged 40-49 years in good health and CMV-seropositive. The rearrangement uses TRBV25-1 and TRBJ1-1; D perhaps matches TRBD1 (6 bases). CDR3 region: CASSDGGKKLDFF. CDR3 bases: TGTGCCAGCAGTGATGGGGGCAAGAAACTGGATTTCTTT.